This T cell receptor beta chain was obtained from a study of cytomegalovirus exposure and HLA in healthy donors. Overall study context: The 120 validation repertoires matched the approximately 670 first-cohort repertoires in platform, a later analysis reported. Findings and limits, study-wide: The tendency of first-cohort TCR clusters to co-occur in the approximately 110 validation repertoires was identified by a subsequent analysis. The study found most TCR sequences rare, yet found some public TCRs in many donors. With high specificity and sensitivity, the classifier reportedly diagnosed cytomegalovirus status.

The assay was immunoSEQ multiplex PCR, and TCRdb's table has in-frame clones only and misses some. The table shows roughly 220,000 clones, with about nine tenths occurring only once. Note on this clone: As yet, its antigen is unknown.

Source material: PBMCs. The source of this sequence is a woman aged 18-30 years in good health and CMV-seronegative.

The DNA for the CDR3 is TGTGCCAGCAGTGTTGACAGTAGAAATCAGCCCCAGCATTTT. Residues: CASSVDSRNQPQHF. This sequence joins TRBV2 and TRBJ1-5; perhaps TRBD1 as D (5 bases). V gave up 4 bases and J gave up 4 bases, with 11 bases separating them. Germline assignment: CDR1 SNHLY and CDR2 FYNNEI. The CDR3 totals 14 residues.